This entry features one T cell receptor (beta chain) sequence. Noted time point: persistent/refractory GD, antithyroid drugs over 5 years with positive TRAb. The TCR library was made from RNA that had been extracted from PBMCs in TRIzol. The data originate from a study of regulatory T cells in long-lasting Graves disease. Both iRepertoire HTBI primers and Arm-PCR of CDR3 regions were used to build the TCR beta libraries. Each CDR3 protein gets one entry after TCRdb re-called the multiplex PCR reads with MiXCR. The data show approximately 380,000 distinct CDR3 sequences, around 20% seen once. The clonotype was recovered from a female donor with Graves disease. This specimen consisted of peripheral blood mononuclear cells (PBMCs), obtained when the disease was refractory, from a patient treated with antithyroid drugs.

CDR3 bases: TGTGCCAGCAGTCCCTGGACAGCATCATCCTACGAGCAGTACTTC. Encoded protein: CASSPWTASSYEQYF. The rearrangement uses TRBV28 and TRBJ2-7; a possible D gene is TRBD1 (6 bases). V was shortened by 5 bases and J by 1 base, with 15 bases between the two germline ends. CDR3 length: 15 amino acids. The V gene's germline CDR1 is MDHEN and CDR2 SYDVKM.